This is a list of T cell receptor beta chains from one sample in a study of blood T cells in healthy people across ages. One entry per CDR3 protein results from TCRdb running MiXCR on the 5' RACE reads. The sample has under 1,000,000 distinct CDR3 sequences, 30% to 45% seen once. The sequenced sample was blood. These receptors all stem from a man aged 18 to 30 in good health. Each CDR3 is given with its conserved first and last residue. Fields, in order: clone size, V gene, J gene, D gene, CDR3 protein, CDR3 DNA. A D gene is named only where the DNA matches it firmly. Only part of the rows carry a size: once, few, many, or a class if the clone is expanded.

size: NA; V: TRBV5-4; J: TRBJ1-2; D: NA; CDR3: CASSLAPTRETFTNYGYTF; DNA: TGTGCCAGCAGCTTGGCCCCTACCCGGGAAACGTTTACTAACTATGGCTACACCTTC
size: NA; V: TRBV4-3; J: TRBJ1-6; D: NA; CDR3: CASSQGASGAYNSPLHF; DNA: TGCGCCAGCAGCCAGGGGGCCTCGGGGGCGTATAATTCACCCCTCCACTTT
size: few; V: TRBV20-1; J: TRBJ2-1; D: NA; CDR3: CSAIEANEQFF; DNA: TGCAGTGCAATCGAGGCCAATGAGCAGTTCTTC
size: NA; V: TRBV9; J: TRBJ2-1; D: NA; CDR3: CASSARDFTNHNEQFF; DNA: TGTGCCAGCAGCGCCCGGGACTTTACGAACCACAATGAGCAGTTCTTC
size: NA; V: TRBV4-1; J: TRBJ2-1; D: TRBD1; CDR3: CASSQDGTGLETQFF; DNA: TGCGCCAGCAGCCAAGATGGGACAGGGTTAGAGACCCAGTTCTTC
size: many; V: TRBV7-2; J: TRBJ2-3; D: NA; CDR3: CASSLDTESTDTQYF; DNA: TGTGCCAGCAGCTTAGATACAGAGAGCACAGATACGCAGTATTTT
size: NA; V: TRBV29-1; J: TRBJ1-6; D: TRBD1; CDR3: CSVEGGGQAGSPLHF; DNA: TGCAGCGTTGAAGGAGGGGGACAGGCCGGTTCACCCCTCCACTTT
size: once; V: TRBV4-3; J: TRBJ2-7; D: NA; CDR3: CASSQDREVSSYEQYF; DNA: TGCGCCAGCAGCCAAGATAGGGAGGTCTCCTCCTACGAGCAGTACTTC
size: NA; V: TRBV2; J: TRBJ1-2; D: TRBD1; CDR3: CASRRGTGGGSYTF; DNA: TGTGCCAGCAGGAGAGGGACAGGGGGCGGCAGCTACACCTTC
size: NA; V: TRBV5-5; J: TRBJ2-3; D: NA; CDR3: CASSCTGGGTDTQYF; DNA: TGTGCCAGCAGCTGCACAGGGGGGGGCACAGATACGCAGTATTTT
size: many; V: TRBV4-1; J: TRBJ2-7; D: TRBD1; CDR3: CASSFRDSDSYEQYF; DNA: TGCGCCAGCAGCTTCCGGGACAGCGACTCCTACGAGCAGTACTTC
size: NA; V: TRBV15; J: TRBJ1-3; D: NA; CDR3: CATSRDRVAGNTIYF; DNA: TGTGCCACCAGCAGAGACAGGGTAGCTGGAAACACCATATATTTT
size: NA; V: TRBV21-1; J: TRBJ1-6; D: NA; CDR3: CASSNDQGHSPLHF; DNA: TGTGCCAGCAGCAATGACCAGGGACATTCACCCCTCCACTTT
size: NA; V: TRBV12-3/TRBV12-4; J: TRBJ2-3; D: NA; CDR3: CASGGVAGNTDTQYF; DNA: TGTGCCAGCGGAGGGGTGGCGGGAAACACAGATACGCAGTATTTT
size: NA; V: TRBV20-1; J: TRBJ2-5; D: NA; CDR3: CSVPKPGPGEQYF; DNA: TGCAGTGTTCCTAAACCGGGCCCGGGAGAGCAGTACTTC
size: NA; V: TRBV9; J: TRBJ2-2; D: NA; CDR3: CASRTPTGELFF; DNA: TGTGCCAGCAGGACACCTACCGGGGAGCTGTTTTTT
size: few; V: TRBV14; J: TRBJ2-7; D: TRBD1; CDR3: CASSQVRLRDSAYEQYF; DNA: TGTGCCAGCAGCCAAGTGAGGCTTCGGGACAGTGCCTACGAGCAGTACTTC
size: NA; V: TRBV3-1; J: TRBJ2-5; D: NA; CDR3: CASSQGALRETQYF; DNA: TGTGCCAGCAGCCAGGGGGCCCTCAGAGAGACCCAGTACTTC
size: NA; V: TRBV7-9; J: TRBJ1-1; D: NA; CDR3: CASSSGQNEAFF; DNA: TGTGCCAGCAGCTCCGGACAGAATGAAGCTTTCTTT
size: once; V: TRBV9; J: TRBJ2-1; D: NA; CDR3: CASSVGGQMGYNEQFF; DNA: TGTGCCAGCAGCGTAGGAGGCCAGATGGGGTACAATGAGCAGTTCTTC
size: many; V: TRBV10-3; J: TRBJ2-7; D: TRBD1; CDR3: CAISKDRGSYEQYF; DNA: TGTGCCATCAGTAAGGACAGGGGTTCCTACGAGCAGTACTTC
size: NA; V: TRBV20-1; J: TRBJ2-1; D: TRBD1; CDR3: CSARVRAGGYNEQFF; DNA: TGCAGTGCTAGAGTTCGGGCAGGGGGCTACAATGAGCAGTTCTTC
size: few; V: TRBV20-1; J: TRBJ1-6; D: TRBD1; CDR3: CSADNRGVNSPLHF; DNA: TGCAGTGCAGATAACAGGGGGGTAAATTCACCCCTCCACTTT
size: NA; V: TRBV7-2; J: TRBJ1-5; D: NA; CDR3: CACSPPGAGGGDTQHF; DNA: TGTGCCTGCAGCCCCCCGGGGGCGGGGGGAGGAGATACGCAGCATTTT
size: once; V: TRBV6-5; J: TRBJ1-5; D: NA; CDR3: CTSSYGSVGQPQHF; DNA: TGTACCAGCAGTTACGGGTCGGTGGGTCAGCCCCAGCATTTT
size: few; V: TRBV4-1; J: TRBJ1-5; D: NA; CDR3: CASSQDLGEPSNQPQHF; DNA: TGCGCCAGCAGCCAAGATCTCGGTGAACCTAGCAATCAGCCCCAGCATTTT
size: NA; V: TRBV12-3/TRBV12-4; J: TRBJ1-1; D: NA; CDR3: CASSLLGRGNTEAFF; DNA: TGTGCCAGCAGTTTGCTGGGGAGGGGGAACACTGAAGCTTTCTTT
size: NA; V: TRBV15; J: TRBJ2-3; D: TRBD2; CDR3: CATSPRAGVVNTQYF; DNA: TGTGCCACCAGCCCGCGAGCGGGAGTGGTAAATACGCAGTATTTT
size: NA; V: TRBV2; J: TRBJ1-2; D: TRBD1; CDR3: CASSGQGVYGYTF; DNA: TGTGCCAGCAGTGGACAGGGGGTTTATGGCTACACCTTC
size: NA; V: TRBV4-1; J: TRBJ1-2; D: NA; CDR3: CASRKSGAADYGYTF; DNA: TGCGCCAGCAGGAAATCAGGGGCCGCTGACTATGGCTACACCTTC
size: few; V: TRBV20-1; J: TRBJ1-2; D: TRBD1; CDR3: CSARGDREDGYTF; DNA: TGCAGTGCTAGGGGGGACAGGGAAGATGGCTACACCTTC
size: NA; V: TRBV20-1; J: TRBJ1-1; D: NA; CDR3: CSAIRIRGIAAFF; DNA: TGCAGTGCTATTCGGATCAGGGGAATTGCAGCTTTCTTT
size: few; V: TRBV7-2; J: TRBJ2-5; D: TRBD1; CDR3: CASSTYRGPLNEQYF; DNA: TGTGCCAGCAGCACATACAGGGGGCCCCTAAATGAGCAGTACTTC
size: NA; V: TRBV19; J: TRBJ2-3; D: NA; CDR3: CASRDPGQGTDTQYF; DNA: TGTGCCAGTAGGGACCCGGGACAAGGGACAGATACGCAGTATTTT
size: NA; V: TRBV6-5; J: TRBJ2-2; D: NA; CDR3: CASSPPPGGELFF; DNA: TGTGCCAGCAGCCCACCCCCGGGAGGGGAGCTGTTTTTT
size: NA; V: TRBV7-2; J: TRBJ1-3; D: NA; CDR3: CASSLARPAGNTIYF; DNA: TGTGCCAGCAGCTTAGCACGGCCCGCGGGAAACACCATATATTTT
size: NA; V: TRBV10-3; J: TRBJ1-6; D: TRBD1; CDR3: CAINRDRGNSPLHF; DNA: TGTGCCATCAATAGGGACAGGGGAAATTCACCCCTCCACTTT
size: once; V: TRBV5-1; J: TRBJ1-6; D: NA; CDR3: CASRSSGENSPLHF; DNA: TGCGCCAGCAGATCATCAGGGGAAAATTCACCCCTCCACTTT
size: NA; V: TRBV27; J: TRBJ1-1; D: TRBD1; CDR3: CASSPKQGSTEAFF; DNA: TGTGCCAGCAGTCCCAAACAGGGGTCGACTGAAGCTTTCTTT
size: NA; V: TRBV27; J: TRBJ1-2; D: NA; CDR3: CASSLSPLTNYGYTF; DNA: TGTGCCAGCAGTTTATCGCCTCTTACTAACTATGGCTACACCTTC
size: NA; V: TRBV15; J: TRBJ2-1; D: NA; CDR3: CATSRGSTAYNEQFF; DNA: TGTGCCACCAGCAGAGGAAGCACAGCTTACAATGAGCAGTTCTTC
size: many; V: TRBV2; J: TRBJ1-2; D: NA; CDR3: CASSEARPEAGAYGYTF; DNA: TGTGCCAGCAGTGAAGCGCGGCCGGAGGCAGGGGCCTATGGCTACACCTTC
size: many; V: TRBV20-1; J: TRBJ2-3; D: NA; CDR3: CSATTGGADTQYF; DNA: TGCAGTGCCACCACCGGGGGCGCAGATACGCAGTATTTT
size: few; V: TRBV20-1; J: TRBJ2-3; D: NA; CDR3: CSAHKSTDTQYF; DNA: TGCAGTGCCCACAAAAGCACAGATACGCAGTATTTT
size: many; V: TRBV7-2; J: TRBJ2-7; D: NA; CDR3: CASSLYNEQYF; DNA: TGTGCCAGCAGCTTATACAATGAGCAGTACTTC
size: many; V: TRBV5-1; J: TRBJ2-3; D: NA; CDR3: CASSYHSYGGATDTQYF; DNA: TGCGCCAGCAGCTACCACTCTTATGGCGGGGCAACAGATACGCAGTATTTT
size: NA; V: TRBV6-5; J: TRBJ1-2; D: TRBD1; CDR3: CASSFTDRDTGGYTF; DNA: TGTGCCAGCAGTTTCACGGACAGGGACACTGGAGGCTACACCTTC
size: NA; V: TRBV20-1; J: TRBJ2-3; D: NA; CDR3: CSARVPASTATQYF; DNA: TGCAGTGCTAGAGTCCCAGCCAGCACAGCTACGCAGTATTTT
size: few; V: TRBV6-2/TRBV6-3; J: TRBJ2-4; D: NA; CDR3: CASSYSIAKNIQYF; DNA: TGTGCCAGCAGTTACAGCATAGCCAAAAACATTCAGTACTTC
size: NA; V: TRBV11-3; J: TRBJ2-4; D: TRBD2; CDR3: CASSPPGGADDEQYF; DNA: TGTGCCAGCAGCCCCCCCGGGGGGGCCGATGATGAGCAGTACTTC
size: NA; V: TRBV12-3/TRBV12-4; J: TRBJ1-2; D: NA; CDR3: CASRAGGTWDGYTF; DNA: TGTGCCAGCAGGGCGGGGGGTACGTGGGATGGCTACACCTTC